The 8 T cell receptor beta chains listed next were all sequenced from one sample in a study of control samples from healthy donors and cancer patients (dated by TCRdb to 2020 to 2022). The library was produced with the immunoSEQ multiplex PCR assay. The source is immuneACCESS, and TCRdb retained only in-frame sequences with V and J called. Part of the clones is not carried over; for the studies checked, unresolved V genes explain less than half of this, and the remainder is unexplained. The sample table holds about 150,000 clones, of which nearly 95% were seen once. The top ten hold 2% to 2.5% of the sample. The sequencing sample was made of blood. The source of these receptors is a man over 45 in good health.

The chain is built from TRBV24-1 and TRBJ2-7; either TRBD1 or TRBD2 may fit D (6 bases each). Germline CDR1 KGHDR, CDR2 SFDVKD. Trimming left V 4 bases short and J 4 bases short, with 10 bases between. The CDR3 is 13 residues long. CDR3 sequence reads: CATSERGVYEQYF. The CDR3 DNA is TGTGCCACCAGTGAAAGGGGGGTTTACGAGCAGTACTTC.

This sequence joins TRBV19 and TRBJ1-2; TRBD1 is a possible D gene (5 bases). This CDR3 is built from 13 residues. Trimming took 5 bases from V and 3 from J, leaving 10 bases between them. The V gene's germline CDR1 is LNHDA and CDR2 SQIVND (reference sequence). CDR3 DNA sequence: TGTGCCAGTAGTCTGGGGCGCGACTATGGCTACACCTTC. Amino acid sequence: CASSLGRDYGYTF. Full variable domain (outside the CDR3, taken from reference TRBV19 and TRBJ1-2): DGGITQSPKYLFRKEGQNVTLSCEQNLNHDAMYWYRQDPGQGLRLIYYSQIVNDFQKGDIAEGYSVSREKKESFPLTVTSAQKNPTAFYLCASSLGRDYGYTFGSGTRLTVV.

The chain has TRBV7-9 and TRBJ2-5; 10 bases line up with TRBD1. CDR1 is SEHNR, CDR2 FQNEAQ, per germline (reference sequence). The J segment lost 5 bases and the V segment lost 5 bases, leaving 5 bases of the junction unmatched. This CDR3 has 14 residues. CDR3 sequence reads: CASSVTGGGETQYF. DNA of the CDR3: TGTGCCAGCAGCGTGACAGGGGGCGGGGAGACCCAGTACTTC.

The V call is TRBV9, the J call TRBJ2-1; D is perhaps TRBD1 or TRBD2 (5 bases each). There are 15 residues in the CDR3. CDR1 and CDR2 (germline): SGDLS, YYNGEE. The germline V and J ends were trimmed by 0 bases and 4 bases, with 11 bases remaining between them. DNA of the CDR3: TGTGCCAGCAGCGTAGTTGGGGGATTATACAATGAGCAGTTCTTC. Translated, it gives CASSVVGGLYNEQFF.

The chain links TRBV18 to TRBJ1-1, with unresolved D. Germline V gene data show CDR1 as KGHSH and CDR2 as LQKENI. CDR3 length equals 14 residues. V lost 3 bases and J lost 1, with 9 bases in between. The CDR3 DNA follows: TGTGCCAGCTCACCTCAGGCAGCGAACACTGAAGCTTTCTTT. Translation: CASSPQAANTEAFF.

The chain couples TRBV5-8 to TRBJ1-3; 10 nucleotides match TRBD1. The CDR3 extends over 15 amino acids. Losses at the gene ends were 5 bases for V and 4 bases for J; bases not matched to a gene: 6. Germline assignment: CDR1 SGHTS and CDR2 YDEGEE. CDR3 nucleotides: TGTGCCAGCAGTCCCGGGACAGGGGACGGAAACACCATATATTTT. This encodes CASSPGTGDGNTIYF. The full variable domain, completed using reference TRBV5-8 and TRBJ1-3, is EAGVTQSPTHLIKTRGQQATLRCSPISGHTSVYWYQQALGLGLQFLLWYDEGEERNRGNFPPRFSGRQFPNYSSELNVNALELEDSALYLCASSPGTGDGNTIYFGEGSWLTVV.

This clone came up once. The rearrangement joins TRBV14 to TRBJ1-5, with no clear D. Germline V gene sequence: CDR1 SGHDN, CDR2 FVKESK. This CDR3 contains 13 residues. V was pared by 4 bases and J by 4 bases, with 8 bases between. CDR3 sequence (DNA): TGTGCCAGCAGCCTAACTCAAAATCAGCCCCAGCATTTT. It is translated as CASSLTQNQPQHF. Full variable domain (rest looked up from reference TRBV14 and TRBJ1-5): EAGVTQFPSHSVIEKGQTVTLRCDPISGHDNLYWYRRVMGKEIKFLLHFVKESKQDESGMPNNRFLAERTGGTYSTLKVQPAELEDSGVYFCASSLTQNQPQHFGDGTRLSIL.

This sequence joins TRBV18 and TRBJ2-7, with a tentative D call TRBD2 (5 bases). Per germline, CDR1 KGHSH and CDR2 LQKENI. V lost 2 bases, J lost 6 bases, and 8 bases lay in between. This CDR3 spans 12 amino acids. The CDR3 loop reads CASSPMEVEQYF. In DNA form, the CDR3 reads TGTGCCAGCTCACCAATGGAGGTCGAGCAGTACTTC.